This T cell receptor (beta chain) was retrieved from a study of T cell repertoires in cytomegalovirus infection. Overall study results and limits: The cumulative frequency of public TCR beta families distinguished individuals who carried CMV together with the relevant HLA.

This clonotype showed up many times. Its antigen is not known. TCRdb analysed the reads with MiXCR anew, one entry per CDR3 protein. The repertoire includes some 240,000 distinct CDR3 sequences, more than 15% of them detected once, and around half sits in the top ten. The sample consisted of CD8+ T cells from PBMCs. The sequence was obtained from a human donor in good health (CMV status not recorded). Some clones in this sample may be carry-over from other donors' samples.

The CDR3 DNA follows: TGTGCCAGCATCAAGAGGGGTATGAACACTGAAGCTTTCTTT. This sequence encodes CASIKRGMNTEAFF. V and J are TRBV7-8 and TRBJ1-1; D may be TRBD1 (5 bases). This CDR3 is 14 amino acids long. Germline CDR1 is SGHVS and CDR2 is FQNEAQ. V was clipped by 7 bases and J by 0 bases, with 12 bases between them. The complete variable domain, with remaining parts taken from reference TRBV7-8 and TRBJ1-1, reads GAGVSQSPRYKVAKRGQDVALRCDPISGHVSLFWYQQALGQGPEFLTYFQNEAQLDKSGLPSDRFFAERPEGSVSTLKIQRTQQEDSAVYLCASIKRGMNTEAFFGQGTRLTVV.